This T cell receptor beta chain came from a study of T cells after posttransplantation cyclophosphamide. The related graft donor's blood sample was taken on the day of bone marrow donation. This clone was seen many times. Generated by immunoSEQ multiplex PCR, the TCRdb table keeps only in-frame clones and is missing some. The specimen has tens of thousands of clones, none found just once. This CDR3 contains 13 residues. CDR1 and CDR2 from the germline V gene are SGHVS and FQNEAQ. V shed 5 bases and J shed 8 bases, with 13 bases lying between them. The sequenced sample consisted of PBMCs. The chain couples TRBV7-8 to TRBJ1-5, with unresolved D. This clonotype was sampled from a woman aged 55-75 years in good health, CMV-negative, and a related stem cell transplant donor. CDR3 bases: TGTGCCAGCAGCCGGGGATCAGTGAAGCCCCAGCATTTT. Residues: CASSRGSVKPQHF. Looking up the rest from reference TRBV7-8 and TRBJ1-5 gives the full variable domain: GAGVSQSPRYKVAKRGQDVALRCDPISGHVSLFWYQQALGQGPEFLTYFQNEAQLDKSGLPSDRFFAERPEGSVSTLKIQRTQQEDSAVYLCASSRGSVKPQHFGDGTRLSIL.